This TCR beta chain was observed in a study of cytomegalovirus exposure and HLA in healthy donors. Primers for the PCR totalled 60 Vbeta and 13 Jbeta. Clones were read by immunoSEQ multiplex PCR, and TCRdb kept only the in-frame ones, dropping some. The repertoire holds fewer than 150,000 clones, with roughly 79% as singletons. V gave up 5 bases and J gave up 8 bases; unmatched junction bases: 6. The CDR3 is 13 amino acids. Germline V CDR1 and CDR2: PRHDT, FYEKMQ (reference sequence). The sequence derives from a man aged 30-40 years in good health and CMV-seronegative. Sequenced: PBMCs. This sequence joins TRBV13 and TRBJ1-1, with 9 bases aligning to TRBD1. CDR3 sequence: CASSTTGGEEAFF. CDR3 in DNA: TGTGCCAGCAGCACTACAGGGGGCGAAGAAGCTTTCTTT. The full variable domain, with the rest looked up from reference TRBV13 and TRBJ1-1, is AAGVIQSPRHLIKEKRETATLKCYPIPRHDTVYWYQQGPGQDPQFLISFYEKMQSDKGSIPDRFSAQQFSDYHSELNMSSLELGDSALYFCASSTTGGEEAFFGQGTRLTVV.